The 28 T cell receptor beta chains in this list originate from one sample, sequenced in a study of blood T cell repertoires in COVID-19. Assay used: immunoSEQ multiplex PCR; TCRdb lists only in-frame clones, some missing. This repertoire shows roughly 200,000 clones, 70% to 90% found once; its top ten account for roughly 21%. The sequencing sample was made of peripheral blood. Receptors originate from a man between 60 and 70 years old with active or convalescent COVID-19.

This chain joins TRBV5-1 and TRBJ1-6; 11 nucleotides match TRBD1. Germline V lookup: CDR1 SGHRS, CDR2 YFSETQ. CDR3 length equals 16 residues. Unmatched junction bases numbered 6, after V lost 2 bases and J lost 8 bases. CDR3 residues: CASSLQGQGDDSPLHF. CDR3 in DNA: TGCGCCAGCAGCTTACAGGGACAGGGGGACGATTCACCCCTCCACTTT.

This CDR3 reads CASSLSLPGAGGAFF. DNA for the CDR3: TGTGCCAGCAGCTTATCTTTGCCCGGGGCAGGGGGGGCTTTCTTT. The chain employs TRBV7-6 and TRBJ1-1; 7 nucleotides match TRBD1. V gave up 2 bases and J gave up 11 bases; unmatched junction bases: 14. CDR1 and CDR2 from the germline V gene are SGHVS and FNYEAQ. The CDR3 covers 15 residues.

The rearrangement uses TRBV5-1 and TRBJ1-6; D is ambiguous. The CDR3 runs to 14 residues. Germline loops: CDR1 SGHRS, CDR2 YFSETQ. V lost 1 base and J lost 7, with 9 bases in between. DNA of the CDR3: TGCGCCAGCAGCTTGTTACAGAGCAATTCACCCCTCCACTTT. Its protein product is CASSLLQSNSPLHF.

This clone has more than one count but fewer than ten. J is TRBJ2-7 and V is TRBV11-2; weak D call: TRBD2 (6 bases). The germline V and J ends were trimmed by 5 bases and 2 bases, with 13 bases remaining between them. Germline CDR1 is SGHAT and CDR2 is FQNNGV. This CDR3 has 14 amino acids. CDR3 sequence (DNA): TGTGCCAGCAGCCCTAGCGACACCACCTACGAGCAGTACTTC. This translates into CASSPSDTTYEQYF.

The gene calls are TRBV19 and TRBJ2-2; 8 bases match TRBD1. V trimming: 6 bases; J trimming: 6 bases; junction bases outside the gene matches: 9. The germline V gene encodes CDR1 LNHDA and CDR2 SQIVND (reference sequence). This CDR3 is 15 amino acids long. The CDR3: CASSRAFRGPGELFF. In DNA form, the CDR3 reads TGTGCCAGTAGCAGAGCGTTCAGGGGGCCCGGGGAGCTGTTTTTT.

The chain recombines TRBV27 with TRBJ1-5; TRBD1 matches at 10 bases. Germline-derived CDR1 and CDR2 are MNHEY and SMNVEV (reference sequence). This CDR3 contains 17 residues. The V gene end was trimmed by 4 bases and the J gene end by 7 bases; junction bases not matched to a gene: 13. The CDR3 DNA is TGTGCCAGCAGTTCATACTCGACAGGGGGCGCATCGCAGCCCCAGCATTTT. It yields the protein CASSSYSTGGASQPQHF.

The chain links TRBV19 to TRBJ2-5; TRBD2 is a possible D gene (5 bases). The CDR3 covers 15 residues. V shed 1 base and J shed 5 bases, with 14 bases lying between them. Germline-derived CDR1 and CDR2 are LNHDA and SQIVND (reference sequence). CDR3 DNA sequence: TGTGCCAGTAGTATAGGCTTTGGGCGCGGGGAGACCCAGTACTTC. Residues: CASSIGFGRGETQYF.

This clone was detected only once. In DNA, the CDR3 is TGCGCCAGCAGCCCCGATCCGGGACAGCTCACTGAAGCTTTCTTT. Translating gives CASSPDPGQLTEAFF. The V call is TRBV5-1, the J call TRBJ1-1; 7 nucleotides agree with TRBD1. V dropped 4 bases and J dropped 4; count of bases not matched to a gene: 10. CDR1 is SGHRS, CDR2 YFSETQ, per germline. The CDR3 has 15 residues.

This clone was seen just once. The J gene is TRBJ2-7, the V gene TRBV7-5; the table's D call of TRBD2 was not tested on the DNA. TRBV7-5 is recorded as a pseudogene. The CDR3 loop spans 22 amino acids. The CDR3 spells CVRSYTLPTGTSGGDVSYEQYF. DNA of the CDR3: TGTGTCAGAAGCTACACTCTACCCACCGGGACTAGCGGGGGGGACGTCTCCTACGAGCAGTACTTC.

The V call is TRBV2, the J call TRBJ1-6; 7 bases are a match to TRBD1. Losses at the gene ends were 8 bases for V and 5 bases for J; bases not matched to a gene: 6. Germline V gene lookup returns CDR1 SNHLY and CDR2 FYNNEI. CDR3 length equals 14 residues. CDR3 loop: CASGGDSNNSPLHF. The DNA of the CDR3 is TGTGCCAGCGGCGGGGACAGCAATAATTCACCCCTCCACTTT.

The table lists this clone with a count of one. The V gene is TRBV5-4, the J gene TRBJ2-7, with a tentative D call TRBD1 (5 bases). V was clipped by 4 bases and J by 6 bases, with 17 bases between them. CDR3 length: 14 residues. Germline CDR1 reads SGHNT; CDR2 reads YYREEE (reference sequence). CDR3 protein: CASSPGRGLSEQYF. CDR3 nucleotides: TGTGCCAGCAGCCCCGGTAGGGGATTGAGCGAGCAGTACTTC.

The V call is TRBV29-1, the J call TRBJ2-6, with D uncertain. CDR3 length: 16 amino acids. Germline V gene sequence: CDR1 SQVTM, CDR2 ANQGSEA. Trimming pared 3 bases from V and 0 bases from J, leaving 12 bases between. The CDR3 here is CSVEVPKNSGANVLTF. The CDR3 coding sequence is TGCAGCGTTGAGGTACCTAAGAACTCTGGGGCCAACGTCCTGACTTTC. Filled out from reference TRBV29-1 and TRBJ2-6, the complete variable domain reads SAVISQKPSRDICQRGTSLTIQCQVDSQVTMMFWYRQQPGQSLTLIATANQGSEATYESGFVIDKFPISRPNLTFSTLTVSNMSPEDSSIYLCSVEVPKNSGANVLTFGAGSRLTVL.

The CDR3 nucleotides are TGTGCCAGCAGCCAAGGTGGCGTCAGGGTGAACACTGAAGCTTTCTTT. It is translated as CASSQGGVRVNTEAFF. The chain employs TRBV14 and TRBJ1-1, with D maybe TRBD1 (5 bases). Germline loops: CDR1 SGHDN, CDR2 FVKESK. The CDR3 is made up of 16 amino acids. Trimming left V 1 base short and J 0 bases short, with 12 bases between.

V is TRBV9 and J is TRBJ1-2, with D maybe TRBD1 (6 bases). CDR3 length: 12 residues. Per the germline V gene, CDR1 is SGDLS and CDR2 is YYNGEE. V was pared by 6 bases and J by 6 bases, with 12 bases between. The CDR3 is CASTATGNGYTF. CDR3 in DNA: TGTGCCAGCACCGCTACAGGGAATGGCTACACCTTC.

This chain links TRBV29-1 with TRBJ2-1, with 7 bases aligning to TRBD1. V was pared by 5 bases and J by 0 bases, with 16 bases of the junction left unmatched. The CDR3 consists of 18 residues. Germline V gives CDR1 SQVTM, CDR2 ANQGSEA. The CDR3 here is CSVLFGTGVRGSYNEQFF. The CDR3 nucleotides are TGCAGCGTTTTATTTGGAACAGGGGTTCGGGGCTCCTACAATGAGCAGTTCTTC.

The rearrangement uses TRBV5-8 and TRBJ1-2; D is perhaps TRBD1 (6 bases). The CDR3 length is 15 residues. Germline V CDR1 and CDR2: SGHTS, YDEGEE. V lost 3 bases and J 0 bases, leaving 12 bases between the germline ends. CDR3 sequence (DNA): TGTGCCAGCAGCTCTGGACAGCGAGCTAACTATGGCTACACCTTC. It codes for CASSSGQRANYGYTF.

CDR3 loop: CASSLGAGQGYEQYF. DNA for the CDR3: TGTGCCAGCAGCTTGGGGGCCGGACAGGGGTACGAGCAGTACTTC. V and J are TRBV5-5 and TRBJ2-7; TRBD1 aligns across 9 bases. Trimming at V came to 0 bases and at J to 4 bases, leaving 5 bases not matched to a gene. In germline, CDR1 is SGHKS, CDR2 YYEKEE (reference sequence). The CDR3 sequence is 15 residues long.

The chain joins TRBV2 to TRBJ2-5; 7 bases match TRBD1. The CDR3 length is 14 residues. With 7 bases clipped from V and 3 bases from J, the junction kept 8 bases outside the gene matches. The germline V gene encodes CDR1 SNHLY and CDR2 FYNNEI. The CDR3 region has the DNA TGTGCCAGCAAAGACAGGGAACTAAAAGAGACCCAGTACTTC. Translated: CASKDRELKETQYF. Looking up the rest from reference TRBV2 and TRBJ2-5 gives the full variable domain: EPEVTQTPSHQVTQMGQEVILRCVPISNHLYFYWYRQILGQKVEFLVSFYNNEISEKSEIFDDQFSVERPDGSNFTLKIRSTKLEDSAMYFCASKDRELKETQYFGPGTRLLVL.

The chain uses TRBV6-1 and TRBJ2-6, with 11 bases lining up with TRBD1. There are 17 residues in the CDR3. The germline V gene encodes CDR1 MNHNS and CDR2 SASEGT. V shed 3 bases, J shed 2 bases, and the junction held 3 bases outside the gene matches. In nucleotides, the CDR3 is TGTGCCAGCAGTGACCGGGACAGGGGGACTGGGGCCAACGTCCTGACTTTC. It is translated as CASSDRDRGTGANVLTF.

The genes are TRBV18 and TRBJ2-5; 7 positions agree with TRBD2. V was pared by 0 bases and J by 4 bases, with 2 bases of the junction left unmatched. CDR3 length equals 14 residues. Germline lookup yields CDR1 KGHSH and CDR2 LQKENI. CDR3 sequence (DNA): TGTGCCAGCTCACCACCGTCGGGGGGAGAGACCCAGTACTTC. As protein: CASSPPSGGETQYF.

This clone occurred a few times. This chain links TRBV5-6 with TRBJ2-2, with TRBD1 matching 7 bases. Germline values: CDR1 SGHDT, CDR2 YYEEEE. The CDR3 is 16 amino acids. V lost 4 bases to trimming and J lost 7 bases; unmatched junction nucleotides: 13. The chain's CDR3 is CASSPNARGFNGELFF. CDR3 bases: TGTGCCAGCAGCCCCAACGCCAGGGGGTTTAACGGGGAGCTGTTTTTT.

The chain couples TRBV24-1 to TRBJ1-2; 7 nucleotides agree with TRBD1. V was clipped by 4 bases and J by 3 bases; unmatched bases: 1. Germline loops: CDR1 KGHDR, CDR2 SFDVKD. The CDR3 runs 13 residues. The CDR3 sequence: CATSEGQYYGYTF. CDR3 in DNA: TGTGCCACCAGTGAGGGACAGTACTATGGCTACACCTTC.

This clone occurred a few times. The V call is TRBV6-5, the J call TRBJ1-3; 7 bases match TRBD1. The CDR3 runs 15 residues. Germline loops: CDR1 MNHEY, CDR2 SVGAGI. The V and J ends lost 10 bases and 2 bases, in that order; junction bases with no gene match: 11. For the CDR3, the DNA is TGTGCCACCGACAGGGAAGGTACGGCTGGAAACACCATATATTTT. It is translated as CATDREGTAGNTIYF.

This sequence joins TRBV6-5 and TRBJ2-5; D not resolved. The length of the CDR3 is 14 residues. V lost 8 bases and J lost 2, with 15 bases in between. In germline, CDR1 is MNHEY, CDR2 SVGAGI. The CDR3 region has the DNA TGTGCCAGCTCCAACTACCTGAGACAAGAGACCCAGTACTTC. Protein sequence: CASSNYLRQETQYF.

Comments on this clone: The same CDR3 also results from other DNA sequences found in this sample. Written as DNA, the CDR3 is TGTGCCAGTAGTGGACAGGCTTCCTACGAGCAGTACTTC. Protein sequence: CASSGQASYEQYF. The V call is TRBV19, the J call TRBJ2-7, with 7 nucleotides matching TRBD1. The trim removed 5 bases at V and 1 base at J, leaving 2 bases unmatched. This CDR3 is built from 13 residues. The germline V gene has CDR1 LNHDA and CDR2 SQIVND (reference sequence). Drawing the rest from reference TRBV19 and TRBJ2-7, the complete variable domain is DGGITQSPKYLFRKEGQNVTLSCEQNLNHDAMYWYRQDPGQGLRLIYYSQIVNDFQKGDIAEGYSVSREKKESFPLTVTSAQKNPTAFYLCASSGQASYEQYFGPGTRLTVT.

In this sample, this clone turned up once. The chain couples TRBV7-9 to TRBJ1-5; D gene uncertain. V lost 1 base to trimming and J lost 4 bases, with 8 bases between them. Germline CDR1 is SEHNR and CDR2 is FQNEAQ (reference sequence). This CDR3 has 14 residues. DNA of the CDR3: TGTGCCAGCAGCTTAGAGGCGGGAAATCAGCCCCAGCATTTT. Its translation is CASSLEAGNQPQHF.

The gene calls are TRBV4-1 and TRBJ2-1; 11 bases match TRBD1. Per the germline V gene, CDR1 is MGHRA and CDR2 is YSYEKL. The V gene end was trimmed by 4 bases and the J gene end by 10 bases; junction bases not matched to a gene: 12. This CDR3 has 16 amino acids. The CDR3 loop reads CASSRRPGQGVGEQFF. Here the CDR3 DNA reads TGCGCCAGCAGCCGGAGGCCGGGACAGGGGGTCGGCGAGCAGTTCTTC.

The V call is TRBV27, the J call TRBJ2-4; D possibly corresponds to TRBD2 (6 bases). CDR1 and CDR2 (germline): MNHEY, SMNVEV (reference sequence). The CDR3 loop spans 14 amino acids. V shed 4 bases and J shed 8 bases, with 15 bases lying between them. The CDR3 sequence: CASSSQTRGHIQYF. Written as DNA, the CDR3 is TGTGCCAGCAGTTCGCAGACTAGGGGCCACATTCAGTACTTC.